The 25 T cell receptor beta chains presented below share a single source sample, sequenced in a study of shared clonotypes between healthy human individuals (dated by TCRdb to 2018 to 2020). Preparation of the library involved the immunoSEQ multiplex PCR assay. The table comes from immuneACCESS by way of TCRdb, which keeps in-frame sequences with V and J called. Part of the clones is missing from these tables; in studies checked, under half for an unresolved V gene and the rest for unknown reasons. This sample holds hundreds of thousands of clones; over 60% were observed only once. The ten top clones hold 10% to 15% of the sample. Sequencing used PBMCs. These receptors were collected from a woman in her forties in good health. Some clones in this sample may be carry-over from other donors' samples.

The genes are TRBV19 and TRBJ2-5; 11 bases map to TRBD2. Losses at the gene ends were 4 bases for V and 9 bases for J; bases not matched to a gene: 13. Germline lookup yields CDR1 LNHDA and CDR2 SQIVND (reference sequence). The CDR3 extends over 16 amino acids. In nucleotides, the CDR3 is TGTGCCAGTAGTACGTCGGTAGCGGGAGGGCGGAGGGCCCAGTACTTC. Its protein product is CASSTSVAGGRRAQYF.

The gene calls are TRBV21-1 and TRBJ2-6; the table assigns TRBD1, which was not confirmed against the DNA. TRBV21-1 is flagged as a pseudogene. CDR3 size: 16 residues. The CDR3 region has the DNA TGTGCCAGCAATACGGGACAAAGCTCTGGGGCCAACGTCCTGACTTTC. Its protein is CASNTGQSSGANVLTF.

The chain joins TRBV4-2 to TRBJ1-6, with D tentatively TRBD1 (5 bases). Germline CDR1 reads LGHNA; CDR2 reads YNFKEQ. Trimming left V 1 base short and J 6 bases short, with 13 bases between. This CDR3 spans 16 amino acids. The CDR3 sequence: CASSQAVTEPNSPLHF. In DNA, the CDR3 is TGTGCCAGCAGCCAAGCGGTGACAGAGCCTAATTCACCCCTCCACTTT.

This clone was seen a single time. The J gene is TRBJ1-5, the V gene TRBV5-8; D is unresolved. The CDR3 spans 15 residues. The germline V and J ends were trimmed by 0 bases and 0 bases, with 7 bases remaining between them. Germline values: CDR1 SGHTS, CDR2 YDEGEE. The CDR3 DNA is TGTGCCAGCAGCTTGGGGTTCAATAGCAATCAGCCCCAGCATTTT. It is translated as CASSLGFNSNQPQHF.

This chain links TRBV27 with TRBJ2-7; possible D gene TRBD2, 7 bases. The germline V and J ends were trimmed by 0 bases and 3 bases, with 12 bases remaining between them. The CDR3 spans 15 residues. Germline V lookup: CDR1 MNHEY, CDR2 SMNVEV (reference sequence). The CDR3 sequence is CASSLSAGAHYEQYF. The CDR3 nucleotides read TGTGCCAGCAGTTTATCGGCGGGGGCCCACTACGAGCAGTACTTC.

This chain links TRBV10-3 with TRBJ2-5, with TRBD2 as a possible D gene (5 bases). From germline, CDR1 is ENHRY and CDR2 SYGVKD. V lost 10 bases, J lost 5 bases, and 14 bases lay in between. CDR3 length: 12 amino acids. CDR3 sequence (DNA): TGTGCCAGCAGCGGCCAAGAGGAGACCCAGTACTTC. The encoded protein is CASSGQEETQYF.

The CDR3 protein is CASSPGTSGTIQETQYF. CDR3 sequence (DNA): TGTGCCAGCAGCCCCGGGACTAGCGGGACCATACAAGAGACCCAGTACTTC. The chain links TRBV5-4 to TRBJ2-5; the match to TRBD2 covers 13 bases. The V gene end was trimmed by 4 bases and the J gene end by 2 bases; junction bases not matched to a gene: 8. CDR3 length equals 17 residues. Per the germline V gene, CDR1 is SGHNT and CDR2 is YYREEE (reference sequence).

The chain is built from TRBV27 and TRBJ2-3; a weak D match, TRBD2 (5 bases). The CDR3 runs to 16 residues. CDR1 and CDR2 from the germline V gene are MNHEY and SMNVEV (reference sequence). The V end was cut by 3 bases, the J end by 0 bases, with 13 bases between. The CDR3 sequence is CASSFRTGTSTDTQYF. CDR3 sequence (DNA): TGTGCCAGCAGTTTTAGGACTGGTACTAGCACAGATACGCAGTATTTT.

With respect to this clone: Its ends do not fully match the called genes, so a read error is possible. The CDR3 region has the DNA TGTGCCAGCAGTGAAATGGGACAGGGTCAAGGGACCCAGTACTTC. Translating it yields CASSEMGQGQGTQYF. The chain recombines TRBV2 with TRBJ2-5; 9 bases are shared with TRBD1. CDR3 length: 15 amino acids. Germline loops: CDR1 SNHLY, CDR2 FYNNEI.

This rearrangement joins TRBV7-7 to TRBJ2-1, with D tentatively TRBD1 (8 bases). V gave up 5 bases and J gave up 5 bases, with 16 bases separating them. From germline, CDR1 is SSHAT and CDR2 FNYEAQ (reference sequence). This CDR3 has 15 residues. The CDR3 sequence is CASSPRQGTNNEQFF. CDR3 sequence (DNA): TGTGCCAGCAGCCCCCGACAGGGGACTAACAATGAGCAGTTCTTC.

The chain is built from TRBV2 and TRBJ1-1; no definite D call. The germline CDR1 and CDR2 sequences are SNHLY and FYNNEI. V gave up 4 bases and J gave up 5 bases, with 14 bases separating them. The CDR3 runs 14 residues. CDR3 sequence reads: CASSVKRSGTEAFF. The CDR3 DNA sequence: TGTGCCAGCAGTGTCAAGCGCTCGGGGACTGAAGCTTTCTTT.

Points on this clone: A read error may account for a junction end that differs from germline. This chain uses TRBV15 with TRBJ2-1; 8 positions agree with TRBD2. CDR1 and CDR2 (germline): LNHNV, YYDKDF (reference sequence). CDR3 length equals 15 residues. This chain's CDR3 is CATSRSTSGYNEPFF. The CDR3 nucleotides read TGTGCCACCAGCAGGTCCACTAGCGGCTACAATGAGCCGTTCTTC.

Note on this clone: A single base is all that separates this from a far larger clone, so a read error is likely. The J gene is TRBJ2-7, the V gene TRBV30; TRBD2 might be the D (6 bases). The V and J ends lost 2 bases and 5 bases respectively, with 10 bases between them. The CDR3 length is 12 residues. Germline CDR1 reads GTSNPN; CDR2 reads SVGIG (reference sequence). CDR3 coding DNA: TGTGCCTGGAGTAGGAGGGGACACGAGCAGTACTTC. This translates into CAWSRRGHEQYF.

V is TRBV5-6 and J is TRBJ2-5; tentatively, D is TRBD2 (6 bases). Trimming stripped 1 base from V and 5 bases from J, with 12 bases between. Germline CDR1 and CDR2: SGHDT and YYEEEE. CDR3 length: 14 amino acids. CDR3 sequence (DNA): TGTGCCAGCAGCTTGCTTGACGGGAGTGAGACCCAGTACTTC. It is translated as CASSLLDGSETQYF.

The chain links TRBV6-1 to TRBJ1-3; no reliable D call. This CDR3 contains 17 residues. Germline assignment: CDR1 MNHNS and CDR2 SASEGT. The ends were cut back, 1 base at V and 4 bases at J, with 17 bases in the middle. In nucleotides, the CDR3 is TGTGCCAGCAGTGAAGTTGGCCCGCAGTTGTTGGGAAACACCATATATTTT. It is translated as CASSEVGPQLLGNTIYF.

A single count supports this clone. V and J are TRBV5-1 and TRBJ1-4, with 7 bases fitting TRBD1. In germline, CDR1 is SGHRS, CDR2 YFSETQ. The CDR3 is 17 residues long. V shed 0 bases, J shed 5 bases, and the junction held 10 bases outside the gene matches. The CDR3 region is CASSLGVTGEKNEKLFF. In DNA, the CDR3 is TGCGCCAGCAGCTTGGGGGTTACAGGGGAAAAGAATGAAAAACTGTTTTTT. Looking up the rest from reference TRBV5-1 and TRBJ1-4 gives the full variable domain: KAGVTQTPRYLIKTRGQQVTLSCSPISGHRSVSWYQQTPGQGLQFLFEYFSETQRNKGNFPGRFSGRQFSNSRSEMNVSTLELGDSALYLCASSLGVTGEKNEKLFFGSGTQLSVL.

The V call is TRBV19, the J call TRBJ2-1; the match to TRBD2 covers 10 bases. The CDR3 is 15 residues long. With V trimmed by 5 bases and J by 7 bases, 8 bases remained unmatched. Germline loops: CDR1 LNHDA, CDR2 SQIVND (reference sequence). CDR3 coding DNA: TGTGCCAGTAGTCAAGCGGGAGGGGGCTATAATGAGCAGTTCTTC. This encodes CASSQAGGGYNEQFF.

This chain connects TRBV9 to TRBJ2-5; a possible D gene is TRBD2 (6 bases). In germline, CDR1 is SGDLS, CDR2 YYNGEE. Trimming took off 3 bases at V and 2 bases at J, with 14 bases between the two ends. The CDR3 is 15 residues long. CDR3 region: CASSAGDLSQETQYF. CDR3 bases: TGTGCCAGCAGCGCGGGGGACCTGTCTCAAGAGACCCAGTACTTC.

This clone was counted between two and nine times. CDR3 in amino acids: CASSPRMVSYNEQFF. As DNA, the CDR3 is TGTGCCAGCAGCCCTCGAATGGTTTCCTACAATGAGCAGTTCTTC. This chain joins TRBV7-3 and TRBJ2-1; unclear D gene. The CDR3 length is 15 residues. Germline assignment: CDR1 SGHTA and CDR2 FQGTGA. The V end lost 5 bases, the J end lost 1 base, and 12 bases lay between the germline ends.

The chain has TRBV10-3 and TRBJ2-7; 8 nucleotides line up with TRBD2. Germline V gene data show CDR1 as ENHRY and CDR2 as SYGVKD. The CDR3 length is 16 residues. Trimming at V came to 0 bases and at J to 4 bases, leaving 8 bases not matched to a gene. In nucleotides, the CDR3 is TGTGCCATCAGTGAGTCGTTAAGCGGGAGTTCGTACGAGCAGTACTTC. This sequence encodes CAISESLSGSSYEQYF.

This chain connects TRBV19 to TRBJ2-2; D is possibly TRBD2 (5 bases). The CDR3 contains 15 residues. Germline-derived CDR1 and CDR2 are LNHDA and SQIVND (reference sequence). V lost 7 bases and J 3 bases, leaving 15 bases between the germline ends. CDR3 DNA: TGTGCCAGTACCGTGAGGGTATCCGACACCGGGGAGCTGTTTTTT. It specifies CASTVRVSDTGELFF.

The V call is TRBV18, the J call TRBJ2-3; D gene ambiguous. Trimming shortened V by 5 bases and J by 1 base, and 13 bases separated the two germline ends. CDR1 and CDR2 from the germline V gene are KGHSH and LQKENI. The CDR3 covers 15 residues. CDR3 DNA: TGTGCCAGCTCATGGGGTATAGGTCGCACAGATACGCAGTATTTT. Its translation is CASSWGIGRTDTQYF.

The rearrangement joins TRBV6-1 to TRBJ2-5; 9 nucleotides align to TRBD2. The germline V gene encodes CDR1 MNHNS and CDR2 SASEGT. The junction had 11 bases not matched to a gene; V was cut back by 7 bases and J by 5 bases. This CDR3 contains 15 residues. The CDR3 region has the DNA TGTGCCAGCAAGGGCGGGAGGGCCATCCGGGAGACCCAGTACTTC. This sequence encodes CASKGGRAIRETQYF.

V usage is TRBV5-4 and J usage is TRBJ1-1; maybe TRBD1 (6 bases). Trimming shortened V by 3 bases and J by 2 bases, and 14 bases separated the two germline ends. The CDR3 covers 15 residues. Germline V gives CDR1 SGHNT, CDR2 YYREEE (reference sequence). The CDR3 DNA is TGTGCCAGCAGCTCCCTTATAGGGGGAAACACTGAAGCTTTCTTT. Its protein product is CASSSLIGGNTEAFF.

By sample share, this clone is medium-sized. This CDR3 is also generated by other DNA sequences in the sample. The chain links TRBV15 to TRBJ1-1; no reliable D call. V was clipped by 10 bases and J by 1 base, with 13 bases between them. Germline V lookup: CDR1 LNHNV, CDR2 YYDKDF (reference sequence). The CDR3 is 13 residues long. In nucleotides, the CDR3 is TGTGCCATGTCTTTTACGGAGAACACTGAAGCTTTCTTT. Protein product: CAMSFTENTEAFF. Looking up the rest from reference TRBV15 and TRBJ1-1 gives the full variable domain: DAMVIQNPRYQVTQFGKPVTLSCSQTLNHNVMYWYQQKSSQAPKLLFHYYDKDFNNEADTPDNFQSRRPNTSFCFLDIRSPGLGDTAMYLCAMSFTENTEAFFGQGTRLTVV.